This T cell receptor (beta chain) was captured in a study of OX40 agonist ivuxolimab in advanced cancers. Study summary: Of mixed ages from about 20 to 80 and averaging around 60 years, the group was more than 65% male.

TCRdb's table, derived via immunoSEQ multiplex PCR, lists solely in-frame clones and lacks some. The profile shows some 110,000 clones, just under 95% of them singletons. Germline lookup yields CDR1 SGHNT and CDR2 YYREEE (reference sequence). V lost 2 bases, J lost 7 bases, and 5 bases stayed unmatched. This CDR3 region has 16 residues. The source material was CD4+ or CD8+ T cells sorted from blood, sampled in a trial of the OX40 agonist ivuxolimab. The receptor's source is an adult with an advanced solid tumor such as melanoma, head and neck, liver or kidney cancer. The chain has TRBV5-4 and TRBJ2-2; TRBD2 matches 13 bases. This chain's CDR3 is CASSLTSGGADGELFF. The CDR3 nucleotides are TGTGCCAGCAGCTTAACTAGCGGGGGGGCCGACGGGGAGCTGTTTTTT.